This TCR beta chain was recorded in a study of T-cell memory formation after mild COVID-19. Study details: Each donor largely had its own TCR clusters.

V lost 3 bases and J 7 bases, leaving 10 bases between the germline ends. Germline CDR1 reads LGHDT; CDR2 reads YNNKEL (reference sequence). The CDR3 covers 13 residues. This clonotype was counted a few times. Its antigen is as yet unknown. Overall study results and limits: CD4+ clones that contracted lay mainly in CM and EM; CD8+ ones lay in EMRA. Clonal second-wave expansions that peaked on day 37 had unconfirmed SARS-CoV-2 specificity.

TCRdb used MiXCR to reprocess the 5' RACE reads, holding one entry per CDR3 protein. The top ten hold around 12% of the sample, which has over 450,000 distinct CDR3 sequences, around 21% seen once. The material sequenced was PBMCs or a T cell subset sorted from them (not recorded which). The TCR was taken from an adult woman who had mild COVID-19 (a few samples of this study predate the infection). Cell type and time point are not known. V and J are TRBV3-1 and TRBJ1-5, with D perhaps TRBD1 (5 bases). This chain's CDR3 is CASSQGGGQPQHF. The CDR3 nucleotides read TGTGCCAGCAGCCAGGGGGGAGGGCAGCCCCAGCATTTT.